This T cell receptor beta chain was identified in a study of identical twins. This clonotype came up many times. Its target is unknown. CDR3 length: 15 amino acids. The germline V and J ends were trimmed by 0 bases and 3 bases, with 11 bases remaining between them. CDR1 LGHNA and CDR2 YSLEER come from the germline V gene. Notes on the study in general: The presence of invariant MAIT and iNKT cells could partly confound analyses of zero-insertion sequences. Researchers reported excess low generation probability among twin-shared out-of-frame alpha sequences. Twins shared beta out-of-frame sequences in excess, but this excess was weaker. Models underestimated how often monozygotic twins shared out-of-frame TCR alpha.

TCRdb ran MiXCR on the 5' RACE reads and lists one entry per CDR3 protein. The table records about 700,000 distinct CDR3 sequences, over 8.5% of them present only once. Another study also made use of these data, one on yellow fever vaccine responses in identical twins.

The chain uses TRBV4-3 and TRBJ2-5; tentative D call: TRBD1 (5 bases). This receptor was obtained from a woman aged 18-35 years in good health. What was sequenced was PBMCs. CDR3 sequence reads: CASSQDWGREETQYF. CDR3 sequence (DNA): TGCGCCAGCAGCCAAGATTGGGGCAGGGAAGAGACCCAGTACTTC.